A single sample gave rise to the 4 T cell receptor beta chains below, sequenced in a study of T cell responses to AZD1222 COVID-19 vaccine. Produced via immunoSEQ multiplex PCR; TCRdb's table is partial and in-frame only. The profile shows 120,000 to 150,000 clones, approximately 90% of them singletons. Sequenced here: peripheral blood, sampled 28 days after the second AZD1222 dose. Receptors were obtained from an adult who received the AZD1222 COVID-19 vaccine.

CDR3 nucleotide sequence: TGTGCCAGCAGCAGGGGGTCTCTAGGGGAGCAGTACTTC. Encoded protein: CASSRGSLGEQYF. The chain is built from TRBV6-5 and TRBJ2-7, with TRBD1 matching 7 bases. The CDR3 loop spans 13 amino acids. CDR1 and CDR2 (germline): MNHEY, SVGAGI. The J segment lost 7 bases and the V segment lost 6 bases, leaving 9 bases of the junction unmatched.

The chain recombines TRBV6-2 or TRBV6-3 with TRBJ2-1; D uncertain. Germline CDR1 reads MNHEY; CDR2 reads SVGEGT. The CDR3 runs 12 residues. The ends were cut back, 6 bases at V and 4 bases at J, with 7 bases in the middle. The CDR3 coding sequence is TGTGCCAGCAGCTCGCGTTACAATGAGCAGTTCTTC. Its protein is CASSSRYNEQFF.

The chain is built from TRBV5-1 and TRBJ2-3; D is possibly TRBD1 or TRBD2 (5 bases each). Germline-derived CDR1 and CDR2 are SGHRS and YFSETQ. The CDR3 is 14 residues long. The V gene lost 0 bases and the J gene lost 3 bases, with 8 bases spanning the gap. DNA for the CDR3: TGCGCCAGCAGCTTGGGGGACGTGACAGATACGCAGTATTTT. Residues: CASSLGDVTDTQYF.

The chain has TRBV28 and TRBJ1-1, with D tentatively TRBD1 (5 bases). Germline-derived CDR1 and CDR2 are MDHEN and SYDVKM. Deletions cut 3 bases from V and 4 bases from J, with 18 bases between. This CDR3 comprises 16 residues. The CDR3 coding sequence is TGTGCCAGCAGTTTCCCTCCGGGGGGGATCGGCACTGAAGCTTTCTTT. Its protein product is CASSFPPGGIGTEAFF.